This TCR beta chain is from a study of early T cells in non-severe SARS-CoV-2 infection (dated by TCRdb to the early 2020s). Background on the whole study: Because TCR sequencing was done on bulk RNA from unsorted whole blood, the alpha and beta chains could not be paired.

This clonotype was seen ten or more times. The target of this receptor is not known. Base qualities are missing; no much larger clone stands one base away. Counted from cysteine to phenylalanine, this CDR3 has 15 amino acids. Only CDR3 DNA remains: 45 bases, in frame from the first base. Relative to germline, V is 4 bases shorter and J is 9 bases shorter, with 19 bases between their ends. Per the germline V gene, SGHVS is the CDR1 and FQNEAQ is the CDR2. Library method: 5' RACE. Sequencing took place on a NextSeq 500. Unique molecular identifiers were attached to individual cDNA molecules in the TCR library protocol so that sequencing error and PCR bias could be corrected. TCR alpha and beta chains were both sequenced, and the abundances of alpha and beta sequences in each sample were closely correlated with each other. The authors processed their data as follows. Decombinator V4 was used to perform V gene, J gene and CDR3 annotation of TCR sequences. TCRs were defined as expanded if a significant change between any two time points was detected under a Poisson model with p below 0.0001. TCR abundances were normalised to the total number of TCRs sequenced in each sample and reported as counts per million. MAIT TCRs were defined by TRAV1-2 paired with TRAJ12, TRAJ20 or TRAJ33, and iNKT TCRs by TRAV10 paired with TRAJ18. VDJdb, accessed 1 November 2021, was searched for CMV, EBV and SARS-CoV-2 annotated TCRs, with TCRs annotated for multiple antigens excluded. TCRdb took the public reads, trimmed them with fastp at Q25, ran MiXCR for clone calling and kept in-frame beta chains. A single entry per CDR3 protein holds the most common genes and DNA from its merged rows. The V and J calls and clone size are TCRdb's, not the authors'. The sample profile shows 60,000 to 70,000 distinct CDR3 sequences; around 5.7% of them were found once. The ten largest clones take up around 3.4% of the sample.

Paper-wide results and their limitations: VDJdb matching was skewed toward anti-spike CD8 responses and likely underestimated virus-specific expansions by missing private and CD4 specificities.

This was a case-control study nested in a cohort of healthcare workers in London, UK, who had nasopharyngeal swab PCR tests and blood samples taken every week. Between 23 and 31 March 2020, the week of the UK lockdown, healthcare workers were enrolled and then followed up weekly for as long as 16 weeks. This sequence was found in an adult who was a healthcare worker with PCR-confirmed SARS-CoV-2 infection or an uninfected control (not recorded which). In this chain, TRBV7-8 is recombined with TRBJ2-4, and the D gene may be TRBD2, 6 bases matching. Material: whole blood, obtained at baseline. The CDR3 amino acid sequence is: CASSYGAGGYGIQYF. The nucleotides are TGTGCCAGCAGCTATGGAGCGGGCGGTTACGGCATTCAGTACTTC.